The clone carrying this T cell receptor (beta chain) was seen a single time. This specimen comes from a study of CD8+ T cells in alopecia areata. The germline V gene encodes CDR1 MGHDK and CDR2 SYGVNS. The V and J ends lost 8 bases and 1 base respectively, with 18 bases between them. The CDR3 consists of 16 residues. cDNA reverse transcribed from extracted RNA served as the sequencing template. Here immunoSEQ multiplex PCR was the method, and the copy in TCRdb shows in-frame clones only, minus some. This repertoire shows some 150,000 clones, about 86% found once; its top ten account for around 14%. The treatment denotes: oral pan-JAK inhibitor, 5-10 mg twice daily.

This sequence originates from a human donor with alopecia areata. This chain connects TRBV25-1 to TRBJ1-5; unclear D gene. The source material was CD8+ T cells sorted from blood, sampled at week 4, from a patient treated with tofacitinib. The CDR3 protein is CASPGGGWPSNQPQHF. CDR3 coding DNA: TGTGCCAGCCCCGGAGGCGGTTGGCCAAGCAATCAGCCCCAGCATTTT.